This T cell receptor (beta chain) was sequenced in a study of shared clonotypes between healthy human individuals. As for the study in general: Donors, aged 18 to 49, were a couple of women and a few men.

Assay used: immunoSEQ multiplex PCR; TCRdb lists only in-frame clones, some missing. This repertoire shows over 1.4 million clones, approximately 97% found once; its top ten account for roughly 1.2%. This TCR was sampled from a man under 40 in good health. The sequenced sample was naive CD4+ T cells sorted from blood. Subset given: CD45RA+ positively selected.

CDR3 coding DNA: TGTGCCAGCAGCCCCCCTAGGGGTTCGACGTCCACAGATACGCAGTATTTT. This gives the protein CASSPPRGSTSTDTQYF. The gene calls are TRBV9 and TRBJ2-3; D perhaps matches TRBD1 (5 bases). Trimming removed 4 bases at V and 2 bases at J, with 20 bases between. The CDR3 consists of 17 residues. Germline V gene lookup returns CDR1 SGDLS and CDR2 YYNGEE. Supplemented by reference TRBV9 and TRBJ2-3, the full variable domain reads DSGVTQTPKHLITATGQRVTLRCSPRSGDLSVYWYQQSLDQGLQFLIQYYNGEERAKGNILERFSAQQFPDLHSELNLSSLELGDSALYFCASSPPRGSTSTDTQYFGPGTRLTVL.